This T cell receptor beta chain was identified in a study of T cells in localized non-small cell lung cancer. The CDR3 is made up of 18 amino acids. Per the germline V gene, CDR1 is SGDLS and CDR2 is YYNGEE. The V and J ends lost 3 bases and 0 bases respectively, with 18 bases between them. Study outcomes and limitations: A median of about 50 clones ranked among the top 100 in tumor appeared in adjacent lung. Higher adjacent-lung clonality was associated with shorter survival. Uninvolved nearby lung showed the greatest T cell clonality, exceeding that found in tumor.

In regard to this clone: What it recognizes is unknown.

The data were produced by immunoSEQ multiplex PCR, yet TCRdb's version contains in-frame clones alone and is incomplete. The sample consists of fewer than 15,000 clones, about 28% of them appearing once. The sample here was lung tumor tissue, taken before any cancer treatment. The chain recombines TRBV9 with TRBJ1-4; possibly TRBD1 for D (5 bases). The receptor's source is a female donor at least 60 years old with stage I lung adenocarcinoma. DNA for the CDR3: TGTGCCAGCAGCGGACGCCCGGGACTGGGTGCAACTAATGAAAAACTGTTTTTT. Translation gives CASSGRPGLGATNEKLFF.